One sample yielded the 19 T cell receptor beta chains listed below, sequenced in a study of beta chain features in type 1 diabetes. The investigators reverse transcribed all of the isolated RNA, so they sequenced expressed TCRB transcripts. Assay used: immunoSEQ multiplex PCR; TCRdb lists only in-frame clones, some missing. This table holds some 240,000 clones, roughly 10% found once. Sequencing was done on a sample of central memory CD4+ T cells from blood. Receptor source: a young man in good health.

This clone has at least ten counts. The CDR3 region is CASSTLDSYLSGANVLTF. The DNA of the CDR3 is TGTGCCAGTAGTACCCTGGATTCCTACCTCTCTGGGGCCAACGTCCTGACTTTC. The chain recombines TRBV19 with TRBJ2-6, with no clear D. The length of the CDR3 is 18 residues. V gave up 4 bases and J gave up 0 bases, with 16 bases separating them. Per germline, CDR1 LNHDA and CDR2 SQIVND (reference sequence).

In this sample, this clone turned up many times. The genes are TRBV10-3 and TRBJ2-1, with 9 bases lining up with TRBD1. CDR3 size: 14 residues. Trimming cost V 2 bases and J 9 bases; bases outside gene matches: 5. Per germline, CDR1 ENHRY and CDR2 SYGVKD. CDR3 in amino acids: CAISEGGQGSEQFF. The CDR3 DNA reads TGTGCCATCAGTGAGGGGGGACAGGGAAGTGAGCAGTTCTTC.

In the case of this clone: The same CDR3 also results from other DNA sequences found in this sample. This chain uses TRBV7-2 with TRBJ2-5, with 8 bases that match TRBD2. CDR1 and CDR2 (germline): SGHTA, FQGNSA. The CDR3 is 16 amino acids. V lost 3 bases, J lost 1 base, and 7 bases stayed unmatched. This chain's CDR3 is CASSLGPTSGQETQYF. The CDR3 region has the DNA TGTGCCAGCAGCTTGGGACCTACTAGCGGCCAAGAGACCCAGTACTTC.

The sample holds a few counts of this clone. V is TRBV28 and J is TRBJ1-4; no reliable D call. Per germline, CDR1 MDHEN and CDR2 SYDVKM. V shed 8 bases and J shed 6 bases, with 19 bases lying between them. The CDR3 runs to 15 residues. CDR3 coding DNA: TGTGCCAGCTTGGGCCGACTAACGGCGGATGAAAAACTGTTTTTT. Residues: CASLGRLTADEKLFF.

The V call is TRBV21-1, the J call TRBJ2-7; TRBD2 is the table's D call and was not checked against the DNA. TRBV21-1 is a pseudogene segment. The CDR3 loop spans 19 amino acids. As DNA, the CDR3 is TGTGCCAGCAGCGGCCCGGGACTAGCGGGAGGCACCGACTCCTACGAGCAGTACTTC. Protein sequence: CASSGPGLAGGTDSYEQYF.

This clone has only a few counts. The rearrangement joins TRBV11-2 to TRBJ2-5; perhaps TRBD2 as D (5 bases). Trimming took off 0 bases at V and 7 bases at J, with 9 bases between the two ends. The CDR3 has 13 amino acids. Per the germline V gene, CDR1 is SGHAT and CDR2 is FQNNGV. The DNA for the CDR3 is TGTGCCAGCAGCTTAGAGTGGAGCGGGACCCAGTACTTC. This translates into CASSLEWSGTQYF.

J is TRBJ1-5 and V is TRBV7-2; no definite D call. Per the germline V gene, CDR1 is SGHTA and CDR2 is FQGNSA. This CDR3 has 14 residues. V dropped 3 bases and J dropped 2 bases, with 8 bases sitting between them. CDR3 region: CASSLRAGNQPQHF. CDR3 bases: TGTGCCAGCAGCTTGCGGGCCGGCAATCAGCCCCAGCATTTT.

This clone was detected a few times. The chain couples TRBV5-1 to TRBJ2-5, with D possibly matching TRBD1 (5 bases). V lost 2 bases and J 5 bases, leaving 13 bases between the germline ends. The CDR3 covers 14 residues. CDR1 is SGHRS, CDR2 YFSETQ, per germline. The CDR3 protein is CASSFVGPGETQYF. Written as DNA, the CDR3 is TGCGCCAGCAGCTTCGTCGGACCAGGGGAGACCCAGTACTTC.

DNA for the CDR3: TGCAGCCTCATAAAGCAGGGAAGGACTGAAGCTTTCTTT. Translated: CSLIKQGRTEAFF. The chain links TRBV29-1 to TRBJ1-1; perhaps TRBD1 as D (5 bases). V lost 8 bases, J lost 5 bases, and 18 bases lay in between. The CDR3 spans 13 residues. The V gene's germline CDR1 is SQVTM and CDR2 ANQGSEA. Looking up the rest from reference TRBV29-1 and TRBJ1-1 gives the full variable domain: SAVISQKPSRDICQRGTSLTIQCQVDSQVTMMFWYRQQPGQSLTLIATANQGSEATYESGFVIDKFPISRPNLTFSTLTVSNMSPEDSSIYLCSLIKQGRTEAFFGQGTRLTVV.

This clone occurred a few times. V and J are TRBV7-7 and TRBJ2-5, with D hard to call. Germline CDR1 reads SSHAT; CDR2 reads FNYEAQ (reference sequence). Trimming removed 5 bases at V and 5 bases at J, with 9 bases between. CDR3 size: 12 residues. The CDR3 here is CASSQVGETQYF. CDR3 in DNA: TGTGCCAGCAGCCAAGTAGGGGAGACCCAGTACTTC.

J is TRBJ2-5 and V is TRBV27, with D perhaps matching TRBD2 (6 bases). V lost 10 bases, J lost 3 bases, and 21 bases lay in between. Looked up from germline, CDR1 is MNHEY and CDR2 is SMNVEV (reference sequence). The CDR3 spans 15 residues. The CDR3 loop reads CATRRGTRGKETQYF. The CDR3 nucleotides are TGTGCCACCCGGAGGGGCACTCGAGGGAAAGAGACCCAGTACTTC.

This clone was recorded many times. This chain links TRBV13 with TRBJ2-6, with a possible D match to TRBD2 (6 bases). V was clipped by 4 bases and J by 0 bases, with 13 bases between them. Germline loops: CDR1 PRHDT, CDR2 FYEKMQ (reference sequence). The CDR3 has 17 amino acids. The CDR3 region is CASSSPAGSSGANVLTF. The CDR3 region has the DNA TGTGCCAGCAGCTCCCCTGCGGGGAGCTCTGGGGCCAACGTCCTGACTTTC.

This clone was observed a handful of times. This chain links TRBV4-2 with TRBJ2-7; D ambiguous. CDR3 length: 14 amino acids. Germline values: CDR1 LGHNA, CDR2 YNFKEQ. The V end lost 1 base, the J end lost 3 bases, and 10 bases lay between the germline ends. The chain's CDR3 is CASSQGGENYEQYF. Written as DNA, the CDR3 is TGTGCCAGCAGCCAAGGAGGAGAGAACTACGAGCAGTACTTC.

The chain employs TRBV4-1 and TRBJ2-5; 9 bases fit TRBD2. The trim removed 0 bases at V and 5 bases at J, leaving 4 bases unmatched. CDR3 size: 15 residues. From germline, CDR1 is MGHRA and CDR2 YSYEKL. The DNA for the CDR3 is TGCGCCAGCAGCCAAGATACGCTAGCGGGGGAGACCCAGTACTTC. It translates to CASSQDTLAGETQYF.

J is TRBJ2-3 and V is TRBV2; 8 bases map to TRBD2. The CDR3 sequence is 14 residues long. The ends lost 8 bases at V and 0 bases at J; junction bases unmatched: 4. Germline assignment: CDR1 SNHLY and CDR2 FYNNEI. CDR3 sequence reads: CASAGLASTDTQYF. The CDR3 region has the DNA TGTGCCAGCGCCGGACTAGCTAGCACAGATACGCAGTATTTT.

This clone has only a few counts. The genes are TRBV30 and TRBJ2-3; D is unclear. The CDR3 is 13 amino acids. Trimming stripped 3 bases from V and 4 bases from J, with 11 bases between. The germline V gene encodes CDR1 GTSNPN and CDR2 SVGIG (reference sequence). CDR3 coding DNA: TGTGCCTGGAGGGGCGGCGTCGCAGATACGCAGTATTTT. It yields the protein CAWRGGVADTQYF.

This clone appeared a few times. One end of the junction varies from germline; a read error may be responsible. V and J are TRBV7-2 and TRBJ2-1, with a tentative D call TRBD2 (6 bases). The CDR3 covers 15 residues. Per germline, CDR1 SGHTA and CDR2 FQGNSA. CDR3 DNA: TGTGCCAGCAGCGTAGCGGAGAGCTCCTACAATGAGCAGTTCTTC. It encodes CASSVAESSYNEQFF.

V gene TRBV30 combines with J gene TRBJ2-5; D tentatively fits TRBD1 or TRBD2 (5 bases each). The V gene lost 5 bases and the J gene lost 4 bases, with 20 bases spanning the gap. The CDR3 has 15 residues. Germline CDR1 GTSNPN, CDR2 SVGIG (reference sequence). This chain's CDR3 is CAWDLTRGPPETQYF. The DNA for the CDR3 is TGTGCCTGGGATCTCACCCGGGGCCCCCCAGAGACCCAGTACTTC.

The V call is TRBV18, the J call TRBJ1-5; D is ambiguous. There are 12 residues in the CDR3. Trimming removed 5 bases at V and 4 bases at J, with 6 bases between. The germline V gene encodes CDR1 KGHSH and CDR2 LQKENI. This chain's CDR3 is CASSLPNQPQHF. The CDR3 DNA sequence: TGTGCCAGCTCATTGCCAAATCAGCCCCAGCATTTT.